This is a list of T cell receptor beta chains from one sample in a study of Ad26.COV2.S vaccination and SARS-CoV-2 variants. Data came from immunoSEQ multiplex PCR; TCRdb stores just in-frame clones and leaves some out. This table holds hundreds of thousands of clones, 87% found once. Source: peripheral blood, taken in a trial of Ad26.COV2.S vaccine versus placebo. The receptors were gathered from a person aged 18-65 years who received the Ad26.COV2.S COVID-19 vaccine or a placebo. Each CDR3 is given with its conserved first and last residue. A D gene is named only where the DNA matches it firmly. The size of a clone is reported for some rows only, either as once, few or many, or as a class for expanded clones.

j_call: TRBJ1-4
clone_size: -
v_call: TRBV6-5
d_call: -
cdr3_nt: TGTGCCAGCAGACGACTGCCGGTAGATGAAAAACTGTTTTTT
cdr3_aa: CASRRLPVDEKLFF

j_call: TRBJ2-3
clone_size: few
v_call: TRBV10-3
d_call: TRBD2
cdr3_nt: TGTGCCATCAGTTCCGGGGGGAGCACAGATACGCAGTATTTT
cdr3_aa: CAISSGGSTDTQYF

j_call: TRBJ2-1
clone_size: once
v_call: TRBV3-1/TRBV3-2
d_call: TRBD1
cdr3_nt: TGTGCCAGCAGCCAAGAACTTTTACTGTTAGGGGACAGGGGGCGGAATGAGCAGTTCTTC
cdr3_aa: CASSQELLLLGDRGRNEQFF

j_call: TRBJ2-6
clone_size: -
v_call: TRBV7-2
d_call: -
cdr3_nt: TGTGCCAGCAGCTTCGCGGAATCTGGGGCCAACGTCCTGACTTTC
cdr3_aa: CASSFAESGANVLTF

j_call: TRBJ2-3
clone_size: -
v_call: TRBV25-1
d_call: TRBD2
cdr3_nt: TGTGCCAGCAGCGCCCGACTAGCGGGACGCACAGATACGCAGTATTTT
cdr3_aa: CASSARLAGRTDTQYF

j_call: TRBJ2-1
clone_size: -
v_call: TRBV4-1
d_call: TRBD2
cdr3_nt: TGCGCCAGCAGCACTTTAGCGGGAGTCAATGAGCAGTTCTTC
cdr3_aa: CASSTLAGVNEQFF

j_call: TRBJ1-3
clone_size: -
v_call: TRBV5-6
d_call: TRBD1
cdr3_nt: TGTGCCAGCAGCTTCCCCCCGGGACAGCGAGGAAACACCATATATTTT
cdr3_aa: CASSFPPGQRGNTIYF

j_call: TRBJ2-7
clone_size: -
v_call: TRBV19
d_call: -
cdr3_nt: TGTGCCAGTAGTACCGGACAGGCCCGGGGGTACGAGCAGTACTTC
cdr3_aa: CASSTGQARGYEQYF

j_call: TRBJ2-4
clone_size: -
v_call: TRBV10-2
d_call: TRBD2
cdr3_nt: TGCGCCAGCACCGTGGGGCGGGAGGCCGGCGGCATTCAGTACTTC
cdr3_aa: CASTVGREAGGIQYF

j_call: TRBJ1-3
clone_size: -
v_call: TRBV2
d_call: TRBD1
cdr3_nt: TGTGCCGTCCCCCGGGACAGAAGTCTTCCTGGAAACACCATATATTTT
cdr3_aa: CAVPRDRSLPGNTIYF

j_call: TRBJ2-1
clone_size: -
v_call: TRBV6-5
d_call: TRBD2
cdr3_nt: TGTGCCAGCAGCCTCACTAGCGGGGGCATATATGAGCAGTTCTTC
cdr3_aa: CASSLTSGGIYEQFF

j_call: TRBJ1-3
clone_size: -
v_call: TRBV5-1
d_call: -
cdr3_nt: TGCGCCAGCAGCTTAAATGGAGACACCATATATTTT
cdr3_aa: CASSLNGDTIYF

j_call: TRBJ1-2
clone_size: -
v_call: TRBV5-6
d_call: -
cdr3_nt: TGTGCCAGCAGCTTGGGGACTGGGTACAACTATGGCTACACCTTC
cdr3_aa: CASSLGTGYNYGYTF

j_call: TRBJ2-7
clone_size: -
v_call: TRBV27
d_call: -
cdr3_nt: TGTGCCAGCAGTTTAAGGGGGGGTAGGATCTACGAGCAGTACTTC
cdr3_aa: CASSLRGGRIYEQYF

j_call: TRBJ1-1
clone_size: -
v_call: TRBV12-3/TRBV12-4
d_call: -
cdr3_nt: TGTGCCAGCACTCCAGGGTGGAACACTGAAGCTTTCTTT
cdr3_aa: CASTPGWNTEAFF

j_call: TRBJ2-5
clone_size: once
v_call: TRBV3-1/TRBV3-2
d_call: TRBD2
cdr3_nt: TGTGCCAGCAGCCAAGAACTAGCGGGAGTGGAGACCCAGTACTTC
cdr3_aa: CASSQELAGVETQYF

j_call: TRBJ1-2
clone_size: once
v_call: TRBV19
d_call: -
cdr3_nt: TGTGCCAGTAGTTTAATCAGCGGGACCAGCAATGGCTACACCTTC
cdr3_aa: CASSLISGTSNGYTF

j_call: TRBJ1-2
clone_size: -
v_call: TRBV6-5
d_call: -
cdr3_nt: TGTGCCAGCACGGCGGGGGACTACTATGGCTACACCTTC
cdr3_aa: CASTAGDYYGYTF

j_call: TRBJ2-2
clone_size: -
v_call: TRBV19
d_call: -
cdr3_nt: TGTGCCAGTAGTAGAACTGGGGAAACCGGGGAGCTGTTTTTT
cdr3_aa: CASSRTGETGELFF

j_call: TRBJ1-1
clone_size: few
v_call: TRBV19
d_call: -
cdr3_nt: TGTGCCAGTAGTCCCGCAGGCTTAAACACTGAAGCTTTCTTT
cdr3_aa: CASSPAGLNTEAFF

j_call: TRBJ2-7
clone_size: -
v_call: TRBV20-1
d_call: TRBD1
cdr3_nt: TGCAGTGCTAGTACAGGGGCCACCTACGAGCAGTACTTC
cdr3_aa: CSASTGATYEQYF

j_call: TRBJ2-1
clone_size: -
v_call: TRBV2
d_call: -
cdr3_nt: TGTGCCAGCGGCAGGGGCCGCTCCTACAATGAGCAGTTCTTC
cdr3_aa: CASGRGRSYNEQFF

j_call: TRBJ2-1
clone_size: -
v_call: TRBV5-1
d_call: -
cdr3_nt: TGCGCCAGCAGCTTGGCCGCAGGGAACAATGAGCAGTTCTTC
cdr3_aa: CASSLAAGNNEQFF

j_call: TRBJ2-3
clone_size: -
v_call: TRBV5-1
d_call: -
cdr3_nt: TGCGCCAGCAGCTTGATGACTAGCACAGATACGCAGTATTTT
cdr3_aa: CASSLMTSTDTQYF

j_call: TRBJ2-3
clone_size: -
v_call: TRBV7-2
d_call: TRBD2
cdr3_nt: TGTGCCAGCAGCTTAGCGATGGGACTAGCGGGCCCAAATACGCAGTATTTT
cdr3_aa: CASSLAMGLAGPNTQYF

j_call: TRBJ2-2
clone_size: -
v_call: TRBV30
d_call: TRBD2
cdr3_nt: TGTGCCTGGGACGGACTAGACGGTTACACCGGGGAGCTGTTTTTT
cdr3_aa: CAWDGLDGYTGELFF

j_call: TRBJ1-1
clone_size: -
v_call: TRBV2
d_call: -
cdr3_nt: TGTGCCAGCAGTGCAAACGGGTTGGTGAACACTGAAGCTTTCTTT
cdr3_aa: CASSANGLVNTEAFF

j_call: TRBJ1-3
clone_size: few
v_call: TRBV27
d_call: -
cdr3_nt: TGTGCCAGCAGTTTTCTAAGTGGAAACACCATATATTTT
cdr3_aa: CASSFLSGNTIYF

j_call: TRBJ2-1
clone_size: -
v_call: TRBV4-2
d_call: -
cdr3_nt: TGTGCCAGCAGCCAAGATTCGGCATCCGAACCCTACAATGAGCAGTTCTTC
cdr3_aa: CASSQDSASEPYNEQFF

j_call: TRBJ1-3
clone_size: -
v_call: TRBV16
d_call: -
cdr3_nt: TGTGCCAGCAGCCCACAGGGTGACTCTGGAAACACCATATATTTT
cdr3_aa: CASSPQGDSGNTIYF

j_call: TRBJ1-1
clone_size: -
v_call: TRBV13
d_call: -
cdr3_nt: TGTGCCAGCAGCGACCCCCGAGGACGGGTAACCACTGAAGCTTTCTTT
cdr3_aa: CASSDPRGRVTTEAFF

j_call: TRBJ1-1
clone_size: -
v_call: TRBV18
d_call: TRBD1
cdr3_nt: TGTGCCAGCTCACCAGCCGGGACAGCGAGAAATGAAGCTTTCTTT
cdr3_aa: CASSPAGTARNEAFF

j_call: TRBJ2-1
clone_size: -
v_call: TRBV5-8
d_call: TRBD2
cdr3_nt: TGTGCCAGCAGCGGGAGAGCGGGGAGCGGCGAAAATGAGCAGTTCTTC
cdr3_aa: CASSGRAGSGENEQFF

j_call: TRBJ2-3
clone_size: -
v_call: TRBV6-5
d_call: -
cdr3_nt: TGTGCCAGCATCGGGAGTTCGGATACGCAGTATTTT
cdr3_aa: CASIGSSDTQYF

j_call: TRBJ2-7
clone_size: -
v_call: TRBV5-1
d_call: -
cdr3_nt: TGCGCCAGCAGCCCGGGAGACAGGGACGAGCAGTACTTC
cdr3_aa: CASSPGDRDEQYF

j_call: TRBJ2-5
clone_size: -
v_call: TRBV5-1
d_call: TRBD1
cdr3_nt: TGCGCCAGCAGTTGGGGGACAGGGGGTAAAGAGACCCAGTACTTC
cdr3_aa: CASSWGTGGKETQYF

j_call: TRBJ1-4
clone_size: -
v_call: TRBV5-6
d_call: -
cdr3_nt: TGTGCCAGCAGCTCGACTCAAGCAACTAATGAAAAACTGTTTTTT
cdr3_aa: CASSSTQATNEKLFF

j_call: TRBJ1-1
clone_size: -
v_call: TRBV11-2
d_call: TRBD1
cdr3_nt: TGTGCCAGCAGCAAACAGGGGTCCGGTGAAGCTTTCTTT
cdr3_aa: CASSKQGSGEAFF

j_call: TRBJ1-6
clone_size: -
v_call: TRBV7-2
d_call: TRBD1
cdr3_nt: TGTGCCAGCAGCTTAGGTAGACAGGGCCCTGTTAATTCACCCCTCCACTTT
cdr3_aa: CASSLGRQGPVNSPLHF

j_call: TRBJ2-7
clone_size: -
v_call: TRBV27
d_call: TRBD1
cdr3_nt: TGTGCCAGCAGTTTATCCTCGGGACAGTCGTACGAGCAGTACTTC
cdr3_aa: CASSLSSGQSYEQYF

j_call: TRBJ2-7
clone_size: once
v_call: TRBV5-1
d_call: -
cdr3_nt: TGCGCCAGCAGCTTGCTACGGGAGCAGTACTTC
cdr3_aa: CASSLLREQYF

j_call: TRBJ2-2
clone_size: -
v_call: TRBV5-1
d_call: -
cdr3_nt: TGCGCCAGCAGCTTGGTGGGTTCGGACGGGGAGCTGTTTTTT
cdr3_aa: CASSLVGSDGELFF